This T cell receptor beta chain was captured by sequencing in a study of blood T cell repertoires in COVID-19. Looking at the study overall: The study drew acute and convalescent COVID-19 samples from the United States, Italy and Spain. PBMCs, B-cell-depleted T cells, or T cells were the source of the cDNA or gDNA that made up the material.

Sequencing used immunoSEQ multiplex PCR; TCRdb keeps in-frame clones, though not all of them. The sample has about 65,000 clones, roughly four fifths seen once. CDR3 length equals 12 residues. In germline, CDR1 is SQVTM, CDR2 ANQGSEA. Between the trimmed V and J ends, which lost 4 bases and 3 bases, there was a span of 9 bases. The V call is TRBV29-1, the J call TRBJ1-2; tentative D call: TRBD1 (5 bases). This sequence originates from an elderly man with acute or convalescent COVID-19. Source material: peripheral blood. The CDR3 reads CSVVQGDYGYTF. DNA of the CDR3: TGCAGCGTTGTGCAGGGCGACTATGGCTACACCTTC.